These 18 T cell receptor beta chains share one sample of origin, sequenced in a study of blood T cells in healthy people across ages. Through a sample-barcoded 5' primer and a J-beta primer mix, a second PCR was run for 7 to 11 cycles. TCRdb ran MiXCR on the 5' RACE reads and lists one entry per CDR3 protein. Among around 990,000 distinct CDR3 sequences listed, almost 25% were seen once. This sample also belongs to another study, concerning T cells of mothers and their children.

What was sequenced was blood. The receptor set was obtained from a girl under 10 years old in good health.

This clonotype was counted only a few times. The rearrangement uses TRBV20-1 and TRBJ2-4; D may be TRBD2 (5 bases). The CDR3 sequence is 13 residues long. Germline V CDR1 and CDR2: DFQATT, SNEGSKA (reference sequence). Trimming took off 3 bases at V and 1 base at J, with 7 bases between the two ends. The CDR3 loop is CSASPGAKNIQYF. CDR3 coding DNA: TGCAGTGCTAGTCCGGGGGCCAAAAACATTCAGTACTTC.

The chain is built from TRBV6-5 and TRBJ1-2; unclear D gene. The CDR3 has 13 amino acids. Trimming pared 2 bases from V and 4 bases from J, leaving 8 bases between. Germline CDR1 and CDR2: MNHEY and SVGAGI. The CDR3 is CASSYAGLYGYTF. The CDR3 nucleotides read TGTGCCAGCAGTTACGCGGGTCTCTATGGCTACACCTTC.

This clonotype was detected only a few times. The DNA of the CDR3 is TGTGCCAGCAGTTACATTCCCCCGGGGGGATCATTCTACGAGCAGTACTTC. It yields the protein CASSYIPPGGSFYEQYF. V usage is TRBV6-2 or TRBV6-3 and J usage is TRBJ2-7; 7 bases line up with TRBD2. The length of the CDR3 is 17 residues. Germline V gene lookup returns CDR1 MNHEY and CDR2 SVGEGT. With V trimmed by 2 bases and J by 3 bases, 13 bases remained unmatched.

CDR3 loop: CSAVPGLSTGKSEQYF. The CDR3 nucleotides are TGCAGTGCCGTGCCCGGGTTATCGACAGGGAAGAGCGAGCAGTACTTC. The V gene is TRBV20-1, the J gene TRBJ2-7; 7 bases are shared with TRBD1. V lost 6 bases, J lost 6 bases, and 20 bases stayed unmatched. Per germline, CDR1 DFQATT and CDR2 SNEGSKA (reference sequence). The CDR3 runs to 16 residues.

The sample holds a few counts of this clonotype. The chain carries TRBV18 and TRBJ2-7; D remains unclear. Germline assignment: CDR1 KGHSH and CDR2 LQKENI. This CDR3 has 12 residues. The ends were cut back, 2 bases at V and 6 bases at J, with 8 bases in the middle. In DNA form, the CDR3 reads TGTGCCAGCTCACCATCCCTATCCGAGCAGTACTTC. This translates into CASSPSLSEQYF.

This clonotype was seen only a few times. The chain joins TRBV20-1 to TRBJ2-1; the D gene could be TRBD1 or TRBD2 (5 bases each). Near its end, the DNA agrees better with TRBJ2-7, so the J call may be wrong. Germline lookup yields CDR1 DFQATT and CDR2 SNEGSKA (reference sequence). The CDR3 loop spans 12 amino acids. The CDR3 protein is CSARGDSYEQYF. The DNA for the CDR3 is TGCAGTGCTCGAGGGGATTCCTACGAGCAGTACTTC.

The rearrangement links TRBV7-2 to TRBJ2-1; no clear D gene. The CDR3 loop spans 14 amino acids. Germline V gene sequence: CDR1 SGHTA, CDR2 FQGNSA. Trimming shortened V by 0 bases and J by 7 bases, and 10 bases separated the two germline ends. The CDR3 nucleotides read TGTGCCAGCAGCTTAGCGTCGGTTGGGAATGAGCAGTTCTTC. Its protein product is CASSLASVGNEQFF. The variable domain in full, completed from reference TRBV7-2 and TRBJ2-1, reads GAGVSQSPSNKVTEKGKDVELRCDPISGHTALYWYRQSLGQGLEFLIYFQGNSAPDKSGLPSDRFSAERTGGSVSTLTIQRTQQEDSAVYLCASSLASVGNEQFFGPGTRLTVL.

The V gene is TRBV12-3 or TRBV12-4, the J gene TRBJ2-5; D gene unclear. This CDR3 comprises 13 residues. V lost 5 bases and J 7 bases, leaving 14 bases between the germline ends. CDR3 protein: CASSDQGRATQYF. DNA of the CDR3: TGTGCCAGCAGTGACCAAGGTCGCGCGACCCAGTACTTC.

Worth noting for this clonotype: At one end the junction does not follow the germline gene, possibly because of a read error. V gene TRBV3-1 combines with J gene TRBJ2-6; a possible D gene is TRBD1 (6 bases). Looked up from germline, CDR1 is LGHDT and CDR2 is YNNKEL (reference sequence). The CDR3 extends over 14 amino acids. The CDR3 here is CASSQGARANVLTF. CDR3 DNA sequence: TGTGCCAGCAGCCAGGGGGCTCGGGCCAACGTCCTGACTTTT.

The genes are TRBV7-9 and TRBJ2-1; no clear D. Germline CDR1 SEHNR, CDR2 FQNEAQ (reference sequence). The CDR3 runs to 13 residues. The ends were cut back, 5 bases at V and 9 bases at J, with 14 bases in the middle. The CDR3 nucleotides read TGTGCCAGCAGCCACCCATACTCGGGTGAGCAGTTCTTC. Amino acid sequence: CASSHPYSGEQFF.

This clonotype came up a few times. The chain links TRBV15 to TRBJ2-2; 9 bases fit TRBD1. This CDR3 is built from 17 residues. With V trimmed by 0 bases and J by 6 bases, 8 bases remained unmatched. Looked up from germline, CDR1 is LNHNV and CDR2 is YYDKDF (reference sequence). The CDR3 bases are TGTGCCACCAGCAGAGATAGGACAGGGGCCGCCGCCGGGGAGCTGTTTTTT. It codes for CATSRDRTGAAAGELFF.

The rearrangement joins TRBV10-3 to TRBJ2-1; 7 bases line up with TRBD1. The CDR3 has 14 residues. V was pared by 3 bases and J by 8 bases, with 7 bases of the junction left unmatched. Germline CDR1 ENHRY, CDR2 SYGVKD. For the CDR3, the DNA is TGTGCCATCAGTGACAGCCAAGGGGGCGATGAGCAGTTCTTC. This gives the protein CAISDSQGGDEQFF.

Details on this clonotype: One end of the junction varies from germline; a read error may be responsible. The J gene is TRBJ2-3, the V gene TRBV7-2; no clear D gene. Germline lookup yields CDR1 SGHTA and CDR2 FQGNSA. The CDR3 sequence is 10 residues long. The CDR3 protein is CASSSSTPYF. As DNA, the CDR3 is TGTGCCAGCAGCTCGTCGACGCCGTATTTT.

This clonotype was detected a few times. The V call is TRBV21-1, the J call TRBJ2-7; the D segment call TRBD1 is taken from the table without a DNA check. TRBV21-1 is a recognized pseudogene. The CDR3 loop spans 14 amino acids. CDR3 nucleotide sequence: TGTGCCAGCACCCGGGGAATCAATTGGGTTGAGCAGTACTTC. This sequence encodes CASTRGINWVEQYF.

The chain uses TRBV3-1 and TRBJ2-1; no clear D. The J call may be wrong; the DNA end is better matched by TRBJ2-4. Per germline, CDR1 LGHDT and CDR2 YNNKEL (reference sequence). The length of the CDR3 is 12 residues. This chain's CDR3 is CASSLQSLPQYF. The CDR3 bases are TGTGCCAGCAGCCTACAATCCCTGCCTCAGTACTTC.

This clonotype showed up just a few times. The chain has TRBV20-1 and TRBJ1-2; D is possibly TRBD1 (6 bases). The V and J ends lost 3 bases and 7 bases respectively, with 18 bases between them. CDR3 size: 14 residues. In germline, CDR1 is DFQATT, CDR2 SNEGSKA (reference sequence). The CDR3 here is CSARDGPEGGGYTF. DNA for the CDR3: TGCAGTGCTAGGGACGGCCCCGAGGGGGGTGGCTACACCTTC.

A few counts support this clonotype. The chain links TRBV6-5 to TRBJ1-3; D ambiguous. The CDR3 has 15 residues. V dropped 7 bases and J dropped 0 bases, with 13 bases sitting between them. The germline V gene has CDR1 MNHEY and CDR2 SVGAGI. The DNA for the CDR3 is TGTGCCAGCAAAGGCCCTTCACCCTCTGGAAACACCATATATTTT. This gives the protein CASKGPSPSGNTIYF.

There are a few counts of this clonotype. The CDR3 DNA is TGTGCCAGCAGCGCGAATCCGAGTGAGCAGTTCTTC. Protein: CASSANPSEQFF. V is TRBV7-9 and J is TRBJ2-1; D gene unclear. The CDR3 runs to 12 residues. The germline gives CDR1 SEHNR, CDR2 FQNEAQ (reference sequence). V lost 5 bases, J lost 9 bases, and 11 bases lay in between.